This TCR beta chain was found in a study of CXCR3-negative and CXCR3-positive naive CD8 T cells. Preparation of TRB cDNA libraries relied on 5' RACE carrying UMI labels. Each CDR3 protein gets one entry in TCRdb, which reprocessed the 5' RACE reads and gives no DNA. The table lists several thousand distinct CDR3 sequences. Broader study findings: Naive cells that were CXCR3-positive had more hydrophobic TRB CDR3s (compared with CXCR3-negative naive cells).

Turning to this clonotype: The antigen is undetermined.

The CDR3 is 14 residues long. The germline V gene encodes CDR1 SQVTM and CDR2 ANQGSEA. This clonotype originated in a human donor in good health. Some clones in this sample may be carry-over from other donors' samples. The chain couples TRBV29-1 to TRBJ2-1; TCRdb's D call of TRBD2 is untestable without DNA. The sample taken for sequencing was naive CXCR3+ CD8+ T cells from blood. Subset described: CD45RO-CCR7+CD27+CD95- naive CD8+ T cells expressing CXCR3 (TNR3+). CDR3 loop: CSVEERQGLNEQFF.